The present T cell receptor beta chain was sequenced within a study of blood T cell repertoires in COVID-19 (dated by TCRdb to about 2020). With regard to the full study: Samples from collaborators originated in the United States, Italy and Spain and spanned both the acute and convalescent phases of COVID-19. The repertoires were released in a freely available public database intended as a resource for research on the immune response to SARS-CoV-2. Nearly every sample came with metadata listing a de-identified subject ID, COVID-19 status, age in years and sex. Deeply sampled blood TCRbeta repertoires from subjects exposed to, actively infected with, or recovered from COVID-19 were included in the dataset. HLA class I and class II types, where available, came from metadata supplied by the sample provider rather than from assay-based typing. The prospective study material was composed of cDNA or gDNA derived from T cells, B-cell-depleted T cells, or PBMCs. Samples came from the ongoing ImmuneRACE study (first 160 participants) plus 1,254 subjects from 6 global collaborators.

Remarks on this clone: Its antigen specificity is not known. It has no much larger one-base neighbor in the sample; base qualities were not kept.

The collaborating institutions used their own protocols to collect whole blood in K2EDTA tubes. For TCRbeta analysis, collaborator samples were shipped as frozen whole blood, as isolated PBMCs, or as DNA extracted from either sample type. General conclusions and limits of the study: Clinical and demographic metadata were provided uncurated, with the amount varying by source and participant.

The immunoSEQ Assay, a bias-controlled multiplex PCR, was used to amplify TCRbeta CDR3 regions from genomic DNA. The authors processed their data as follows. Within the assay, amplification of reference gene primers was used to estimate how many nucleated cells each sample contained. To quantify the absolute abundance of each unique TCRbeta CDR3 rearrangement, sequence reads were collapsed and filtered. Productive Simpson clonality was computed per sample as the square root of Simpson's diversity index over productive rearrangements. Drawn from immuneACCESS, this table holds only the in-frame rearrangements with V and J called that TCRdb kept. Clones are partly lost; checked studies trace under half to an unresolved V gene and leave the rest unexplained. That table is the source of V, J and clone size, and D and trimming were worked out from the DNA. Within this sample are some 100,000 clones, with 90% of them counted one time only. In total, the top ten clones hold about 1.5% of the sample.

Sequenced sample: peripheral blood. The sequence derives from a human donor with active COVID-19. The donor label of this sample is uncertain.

Here is the DNA: TGTGCCAGCAGTTTTGGAGTCTCTGGAAACACCATATATTTT. This is translated as CASSFGVSGNTIYF. The rearrangement joined TRBV28 to TRBJ1-3; no D gene is confidently identified. V gives up 3 bases and J gives up 0 bases, and the segment between their germline ends measures 6 bases. There are 14 amino acids in the CDR3, from cysteine to phenylalanine inclusive. CDR3 DNA only is kept here, 42 bases in frame from base 1. CDR1 and CDR2 (MDHEN, SYDVKM) derive from the germline V gene.